A selection of T cell receptor beta chains follows, all from one sample in a study of blood T cell repertoires in COVID-19. Libraries were prepared by immunoSEQ multiplex PCR; TCRdb keeps only in-frame clonotypes and omits some of them. Of around 110,000 clones listed, roughly four fifths are singletons. Sequencing used peripheral blood. These receptors were collected from a man in his 70s with acute or convalescent COVID-19. Each CDR3 is given with its conserved first and last residue. The order of the fields is J gene, D gene, clone size, V gene, CDR3 DNA, CDR3 protein. A D gene is named only where the DNA matches it firmly. Only some rows state a clone size, as once, few, many or a class for expanded clones.

TRBJ2-3,TRBD2,-,TRBV30,TGTGCCTGGGCCCGGATGGGGGGGAACACAGATACGCAGTATTTT,CAWARMGGNTDTQYF
TRBJ2-6,-,-,TRBV5-1,TGCGCCAGCTCGTCTGGGGCCAACGTCCTGACTTTC,CASSSGANVLTF
TRBJ2-7,-,-,TRBV14,TGTGCCAGCAGTCAAGGAGGGAGGCGGGAGCAGTACTTC,CASSQGGRREQYF
TRBJ1-4,-,-,TRBV28,TGTGCCAGCAGTCCCGGGGGTGGTTGGGAAAAACTGTTTTTT,CASSPGGGWEKLFF
TRBJ1-1,-,-,TRBV3-1/TRBV3-2,TGTGCCAGCAGCCAGTTCGGTGCGAACACTGAAGCTTTCTTT,CASSQFGANTEAFF
TRBJ2-5,-,-,TRBV5-1,TGCGCCAGCAGCTTGGGCCTCCGACAGAAACTAGAGACCCAGTACTTC,CASSLGLRQKLETQYF
TRBJ2-2,TRBD1,-,TRBV15,TGTGCCACCAGCGGCTACAGGGGCGAATCGGGCGACGGGGAGCTGTTTTTT,CATSGYRGESGDGELFF
TRBJ2-5,TRBD1,-,TRBV9,TGTGCCAGCAGCCGGGACAGCGACCAAGAGACCCAGTACTTC,CASSRDSDQETQYF
TRBJ2-7,TRBD1,-,TRBV28,TGTGCCAGCAGCTCTCCGGGACAGCCCTACGAGCAGTACTTC,CASSSPGQPYEQYF
TRBJ2-7,-,-,TRBV9,TGTGCCAGCAGCGTATCCCCAAACTCCTACGAGCAGTACTTC,CASSVSPNSYEQYF
TRBJ2-1,TRBD2,-,TRBV2,TGTGCCAGCTCGAGGGAGGGGACTAGCGGAAGCAATGAGCAGTTCTTC,CASSREGTSGSNEQFF
TRBJ2-3,-,-,TRBV4-1,TGCGCCAGCAGCCAAGACCTACCAGATACGCAGTATTTT,CASSQDLPDTQYF
TRBJ1-4,-,-,TRBV14,TGTGCCAGCAGCCGCCAGGAAGTTGGAGAAAAACTGTTTTTT,CASSRQEVGEKLFF
TRBJ1-5,TRBD1,-,TRBV28,TGTGCCAGCAGATCGACAGGGGGTAGCAATCAGCCCCAGCATTTT,CASRSTGGSNQPQHF
TRBJ1-1,-,few,TRBV5-1,TGCGCCAGCAGCTTGACCCAACAGGGAGCAGGGACTGAAGCTTTCTTT,CASSLTQQGAGTEAFF
TRBJ2-6,-,-,TRBV5-4,TGTGCCAGCAGCTTGGACAGGGCTTCTGGGGCCAACGTCCTGACTTTC,CASSLDRASGANVLTF
TRBJ1-1,TRBD1,-,TRBV27,TGTGCCAGCAGTTGGGACAGGAACACTGAAGCTTTCTTT,CASSWDRNTEAFF
TRBJ1-4,TRBD1,-,TRBV5-1,TGCGCCAGCAGACCCGGGACAGTTAATGAAAAACTGTTTTTT,CASRPGTVNEKLFF
TRBJ1-4,-,-,TRBV15,TGTGCCACCAGCAGAGTAAGCGAAAAACTGTTTTTT,CATSRVSEKLFF
TRBJ2-1,-,-,TRBV27,TGTGCCAGCATGAGACTAACTTACAATGAGCAGTTCTTC,CASMRLTYNEQFF
TRBJ1-6,-,-,TRBV2,TGTGCCAGCAGTGAAGTAAGGCGGAAGAATTCACCCCTCCACTTT,CASSEVRRKNSPLHF
TRBJ1-1,-,-,TRBV12-3/TRBV12-4,TGTGCCAGCAGTTTAAGGAGCCCTGAAGCTTTCTTT,CASSLRSPEAFF
TRBJ1-3,TRBD1,-,TRBV6-5,TGTGCCAGCAGTTCCGTGAACAGGGGACGTGGAAACACCATATATTTT,CASSSVNRGRGNTIYF
TRBJ2-2,TRBD2,-,TRBV6-5,TGTGCCAGCAGACTAGCGGGGAGGACCGGGGAGCTGTTTTTT,CASRLAGRTGELFF
TRBJ2-7,-,-,TRBV12-3/TRBV12-4,TGTGCCAGCACCCTACAGGGATCCTACGAGCAGTACTTC,CASTLQGSYEQYF
TRBJ1-3,TRBD1,-,TRBV9,TGTGCCAGCAGCCTACGGGACAGGGAAGCTGGAAACACCATATATTTT,CASSLRDREAGNTIYF
TRBJ1-4,-,-,TRBV2,TGTGCCAGCAGTGAATCGGGGTATAATGAAAAACTGTTTTTT,CASSESGYNEKLFF
TRBJ2-1,TRBD2,-,TRBV3-1/TRBV3-2,TGTGCCAGCAGCCGCCCGCCAGCGGGGAACAATGAGCAGTTCTTC,CASSRPPAGNNEQFF
TRBJ2-3,-,-,TRBV6-5,TGTGCCAGCAGACAGGGCTCAGATACGCAGTATTTT,CASRQGSDTQYF
TRBJ1-2,TRBD1,-,TRBV27,TGTGCCAGCAGTCCCTCAGGACAGGGCTATGGCTACACCTTC,CASSPSGQGYGYTF
TRBJ1-2,-,-,TRBV15,TGTGCCACCAGCAGAGGCAGTCAGGGGCAAGTCTATGGCTACACCTTC,CATSRGSQGQVYGYTF
TRBJ2-6,-,-,TRBV18,TGTGCCAGCTCACCTTCCTACTCTGGGGCCAACGTCCTGACTTTC,CASSPSYSGANVLTF
TRBJ1-6,-,-,TRBV14,TGTGCCAGCAGCCAAGAGCCGGGGAGCTCCTATAATTCACCCCTCCACTTT,CASSQEPGSSYNSPLHF
TRBJ2-3,-,-,TRBV7-2,TGTGCCAGCAGCGCGAGGGACACAGATACGCAGTATTTT,CASSARDTDTQYF
TRBJ2-2,-,-,TRBV4-1,TGCGCCAGCAGCGAGATTAAGACAGGGAACACCGGGGAGCTGTTTTTT,CASSEIKTGNTGELFF
TRBJ2-5,-,-,TRBV19,TGTGCCAGTAGTACCGCCCCCCTCGCAGGTGTGGGGGGGACCCAGTACTTC,CASSTAPLAGVGGTQYF
TRBJ1-5,-,-,TRBV19,TGTGCCAGTATCGACATAAGGGGACTCAGCAATCAGCCCCAGCATTTT,CASIDIRGLSNQPQHF
TRBJ1-2,TRBD1,-,TRBV3-1/TRBV3-2,TGTGCCAGCAGCCAAAAGACAGGGGTTAGTGGCTACACCTTC,CASSQKTGVSGYTF
TRBJ1-4,-,-,TRBV5-6,TGTGCCAGCAGCTTGAGGGGGTTGCCTAATGAAAAACTGTTTTTT,CASSLRGLPNEKLFF
TRBJ2-2,-,-,TRBV27,TGTGCCAGCAGTTCAGCCTCGGCTAGAAGGGGGGAGCTGTTTTTT,CASSSASARRGELFF
TRBJ1-6,-,-,TRBV5-1,TGCGCCAGCAGCTTTACGACTGGGAGCTCCTATAATTCACCCCTCCACTTT,CASSFTTGSSYNSPLHF
TRBJ1-4,-,-,TRBV2,TGTGCCAGCAAGATCAGTGCAACTAATGAAAAACTGTTTTTT,CASKISATNEKLFF
TRBJ1-3,-,-,TRBV19,TGTGCCAGTAGTCTCCCTCGGCAGGGGCAGGGAAACACCATATATTTT,CASSLPRQGQGNTIYF
TRBJ2-5,TRBD1,once,TRBV5-1,TGCGCCAGCAGCTCATCGACAGGGGGAGAGACCCAGTACTTC,CASSSSTGGETQYF
TRBJ2-2,-,-,TRBV24-1,TGTGCCACCAGTGATTTTGCCCGGGAGGAGCTGTTTTTT,CATSDFAREELFF
TRBJ2-1,TRBD2,-,TRBV5-1,TGCGCCAGCAGAGGGGGACTAGGGCCTGGAGCTGAGCAGTTCTTC,CASRGGLGPGAEQFF
TRBJ2-4,TRBD1,-,TRBV4-1,TGCGCCAGCAGCCAAGGGACAGGGGGGGCAAACATTCAGTACTTC,CASSQGTGGANIQYF
TRBJ2-6,-,-,TRBV29-1,TGCAGCGCGGGGGAGAGCTCTGGGGCCAACGTCCTGACTTTC,CSAGESSGANVLTF
TRBJ1-2,-,few,TRBV28,TGTGCCAGCAGTTTTTCCGGTGGCTACACCTTC,CASSFSGGYTF